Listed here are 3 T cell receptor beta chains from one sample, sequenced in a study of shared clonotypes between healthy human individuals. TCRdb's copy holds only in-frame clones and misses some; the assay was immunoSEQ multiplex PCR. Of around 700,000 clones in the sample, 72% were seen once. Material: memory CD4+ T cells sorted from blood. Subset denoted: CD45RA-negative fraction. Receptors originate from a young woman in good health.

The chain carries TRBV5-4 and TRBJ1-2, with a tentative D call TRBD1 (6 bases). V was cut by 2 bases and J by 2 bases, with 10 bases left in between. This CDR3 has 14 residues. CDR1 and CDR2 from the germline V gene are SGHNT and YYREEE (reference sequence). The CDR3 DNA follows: TGTGCCAGCAGCTTTGGGGGCGACAACTATGGCTACACCTTC. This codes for CASSFGGDNYGYTF. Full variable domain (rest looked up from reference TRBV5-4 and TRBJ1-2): ETGVTQSPTHLIKTRGQQVTLRCSSQSGHNTVSWYQQALGQGPQFIFQYYREEENGRGNFPPRFSGLQFPNYSSELNVNALELDDSALYLCASSFGGDNYGYTFGSGTRLTVV.

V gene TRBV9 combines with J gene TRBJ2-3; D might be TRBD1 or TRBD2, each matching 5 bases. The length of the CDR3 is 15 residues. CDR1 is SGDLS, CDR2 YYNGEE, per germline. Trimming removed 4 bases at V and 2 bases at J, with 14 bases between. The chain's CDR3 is CASSQLGRYTDTQYF. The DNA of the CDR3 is TGTGCCAGCAGCCAACTGGGACGGTACACAGATACGCAGTATTTT.

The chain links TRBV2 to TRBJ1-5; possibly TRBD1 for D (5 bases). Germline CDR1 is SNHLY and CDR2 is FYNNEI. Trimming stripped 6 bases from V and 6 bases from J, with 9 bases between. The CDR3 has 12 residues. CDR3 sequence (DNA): TGTGCCAGCAGCAGGGAGGGTCAGCCCCAGCATTTT. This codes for CASSREGQPQHF.